This is a list of T cell receptor beta chains from one sample in a study of tumor-infiltrating lymphocytes in primary liver carcinoma. MiXCR, run by TCRdb on the multiplex PCR reads, gives a single entry per CDR3 protein. The sample holds about 300,000 distinct CDR3 sequences; approximately 65% are singletons and the top ten take about 9.4%. The material sequenced was peripheral blood. The source of these receptors is a man aged 35 to 55 with primary liver carcinoma and hepatitis B virus infection. Both conserved end residues are part of each CDR3. Each record gives: V gene, clone size, J gene, D gene, CDR3 DNA, CDR3 protein. D genes are given only for firm matches. Rows give clone size only sometimes, using once, few, many, or a class for an expanded clone.

TRBV7-9	.	TRBJ2-7	.	TGTGCCGGCAGTCCCAGCTCCTACGAGCAGTACTTC	CAGSPSSYEQYF
TRBV6-5	once	TRBJ1-1	.	TGTGCCAGCAGTCACGATGCAGGGTCCTTGAACACTGAAGCTTACTTT	CASSHDAGSLNTEAYF
TRBV12-3/TRBV12-4	many	TRBJ2-3	.	TGTGCCAGCAGTTTAGCCACTAGACCAGATACGCAGTATTTT	CASSLATRPDTQYF
TRBV29-1	many	TRBJ2-2	.	TGCAGCGTCGGACAGGAGGGTACCGGGGAGCTGTTTTTT	CSVGQEGTGELFF
TRBV2	.	TRBJ2-1	TRBD2	TGTGCCAGCAAACTAGCGGGAGTCCCTGAGCAGTTCTTC	CASKLAGVPEQFF
TRBV11-1	once	TRBJ2-2	.	TGTGCCAGCAGTTTCAACAGGGCCCGGACCTGGGAGCTGTTTTTT	CASSFNRARTWELFF
TRBV7-9	few	TRBJ2-7	TRBD1	TGTGCCAGCAGCTTCAACATCGGACAGGGGGCGGCGGAGCAGTACTTC	CASSFNIGQGAAEQYF
TRBV6-1	.	TRBJ1-5	.	TGTGCCAGCTTATCAGGCTTTACTAATCAGCCCCAGCATTTT	CASLSGFTNQPQHF
TRBV11-2	.	TRBJ2-3	.	TGTGCCAGTAGTCGGGTGTCTGTCACAGATACGCAGTACTTT	CASSRVSVTDTQYF
TRBV6-2/TRBV6-3	.	TRBJ2-5	TRBD2	TGTGCCAGCTCCTTAGCGGGACGCGAGCAAGAGACCCAGTACTTC	CASSLAGREQETQYF
TRBV14	.	TRBJ1-1	.	TGTGCCAGGAGCCAAGATTTCACTGAAGCTTTCTTT	CARSQDFTEAFF
TRBV5-5	many	TRBJ2-1	TRBD2	TGTGCCAGCAGCTTGTCTCGGGGTAGCGGGATCTTGAATGAGCAGTTCTTC	CASSLSRGSGILNEQFF
TRBV5-5	.	TRBJ2-2	TRBD2	TGTGCCAGCAGCTTGGTGCGGGGGGCGAACCTCGTGGAGCTGTTTTTT	CASSLVRGANLVELFF
TRBV4-2	.	TRBJ2-1	.	TGTGCCGGCAGCCAACGTTTAGCGGAGTCATACAATGATCAGTTCTTC	CAGSQRLAESYNDQFF
TRBV5-1	.	TRBJ1-4	TRBD1	TGCGCCAGCGGGGACAGGTCCAGTGAAAAACTGTTTTTT	CASGDRSSEKLFF
TRBV4-1	many	TRBJ1-2	.	TGCGCCAGCAGCCAAGCCGGAGGTCCGCGTGGCTACACCTTC	CASSQAGGPRGYTF
TRBV11-1	.	TRBJ2-6	TRBD1	TGTGTCAGCAGCCGACAGGGTGTTAGGGCCAACGTCCTGACTTTC	CVSSRQGVRANVLTF
TRBV11-1	.	TRBJ2-5	TRBD1	TGTGCCAGCAACTCCGGACAGGGGGCGGGAGAGACCCAGTACTTC	CASNSGQGAGETQYF
TRBV11-2	.	TRBJ2-5	.	TGTGCCAGCAGCTCCCCCTGTACGGCGGTAGGGACCCAGTACTTC	CASSSPCTAVGTQYF
TRBV7-2	.	TRBJ2-6	TRBD1	TGTGCCAGCAGCTTTACAGGGGTATTACTATCTGGGGCCAACGTCCTGACTTTC	CASSFTGVLLSGANVLTF
TRBV4-3	.	TRBJ2-1	.	TGCGCTAGCAGCCAAGAGGGGAACTACAATGAGCAGTTCTTC	CASSQEGNYNEQFF
TRBV4-3	.	TRBJ2-3	.	TGCGCCAGCAGCCGAGATTTAAACACCCCAGGTACGCAGTATTTT	CASSRDLNTPGTQYF
TRBV18	.	TRBJ2-1	TRBD2	TGTGCCAGCCCACCAACTAGCGGGAACTACAATGAGCAGTTCTTC	CASPPTSGNYNEQFF
TRBV11-2	.	TRBJ2-1	TRBD2	TGTGCCAGCAGCTTGTATCTGACCAGCCTAGCGGGAATAAACAATGAGCAGTTCTTC	CASSLYLTSLAGINNEQFF
TRBV11-2	.	TRBJ2-7	.	TGTGCCAGTAGCCTTACCTACGATCAGTACTTC	CASSLTYDQYF
TRBV12-3/TRBV12-4	many	TRBJ2-3	.	TGTGCCAGCAGTTTCGGGCCACATCGCAGCACAGATACGCAGTATTTT	CASSFGPHRSTDTQYF
TRBV11-1	once	TRBJ2-3	TRBD2	TGTGCCAGTAGCTTAGGAGCGGGGCCCACAAATACGCAGTATTTT	CASSLGAGPTNTQYF
TRBV5-6	.	TRBJ1-2	TRBD1	TGTGCCAGCAGCACCCGACAGGGAGAAGGCCACACCTTC	CASSTRQGEGHTF
TRBV11-1	medium-sized	TRBJ2-1	.	TGTGCCAGCAGCTTTCTATGGGGTGGTGAGCAGTTCTTC	CASSFLWGGEQFF
TRBV6-5	many	TRBJ2-7	.	TGTGCCAGCAGTTACGGCTACTCCTACGAGCAGTACTTC	CASSYGYSYEQYF
TRBV30	.	TRBJ2-7	TRBD1	TGTGCCTGGGACGGACAGGGGCCCTACGAGCAGTACTTC	CAWDGQGPYEQYF
TRBV24-1	.	TRBJ2-2	TRBD1	TGTGCCACCAGTGACACGACAGGGGTCAGCACCGGGGAGCTGTTTTTT	CATSDTTGVSTGELFF
TRBV4-2	.	TRBJ1-1	.	TGTGTCAGCAGCTTCGGGGGGCGCGGGTACGACGCCGAAGCTTTCTTT	CVSSFGGRGYDAEAFF
TRBV6-1	many	TRBJ1-1	.	TGTGCCAGCAGTGTTACAGGATCGAACACTGAAGCTTTCTTT	CASSVTGSNTEAFF
TRBV12-3/TRBV12-4	many	TRBJ2-7	TRBD1	TGTGCCAGCAGTCGACAGGGGACAGTGGACGAGCAGTACTTC	CASSRQGTVDEQYF
TRBV6-5	.	TRBJ2-7	.	TGTGCCAGCAGTTCGCGTCACGAGCAGTACTTC	CASSSRHEQYF
TRBV7-9	few	TRBJ1-1	.	TGTGCCAGCAGCTCTCAGGGGAGGACTGAAGCTTTCTTT	CASSSQGRTEAFF
TRBV14	.	TRBJ1-2	.	TGTGCCAGCAGTCGCGGAGGCCATGGCTACAGCTTC	CASSRGGHGYSF
TRBV24-1	.	TRBJ2-2	.	TGTGCCACCAGTGATTATCCCGGGGAGCTGTTTTTT	CATSDYPGELFF
TRBV7-9	.	TRBJ1-2	.	TGTGCCAGCAGCCCCTACTTGACAGGTCCTGGCTACACCTTC	CASSPYLTGPGYTF
TRBV11-2	.	TRBJ1-1	.	TGTGCCAGCGGCCACGGGAGGTGGAGTGAAGCTTTCTTT	CASGHGRWSEAFF
TRBV12-3/TRBV12-4	.	TRBJ2-2	TRBD2	TGTGCCAGCAGTCTCCATAGCGGGAGGGCGTCCACCGAGGAGCTGTTTTTT	CASSLHSGRASTEELFF
TRBV28	.	TRBJ2-1	.	TGTGCCAGCGTCTGGCTGCCCAAAGAGCAGCTCTTC	CASVWLPKEQLF
TRBV20-1	.	TRBJ2-1	TRBD2	TGCAGTGCTAGAGTTTATGTGGCAGCGGGAGGGACCCACAATGAGCAGTTCTTC	CSARVYVAAGGTHNEQFF
TRBV10-1	.	TRBJ2-5	.	TGCTCCAGCAGTGAAACCGTAACCTCTGAGACCCAGTACTTC	CSSSETVTSETQYF
TRBV5-4	.	TRBJ2-2	TRBD1	TGTGCCAGCAGCAATGACAGGGGATATACCGGGGGGCTGTTTTTT	CASSNDRGYTGGLFF
TRBV28	once	TRBJ2-4	.	TGTGCCAGCAGTTTATTAGCCGGTGGACGTGCGTCAGCCAGAAACATTCAGTACTTC	CASSLLAGGRASARNIQYF
TRBV30	.	TRBJ2-6	.	TGTACCTGGAAGGGCAGGGGAGCCCTCCGGGCCAACGTCCTGACTTTC	CTWKGRGALRANVLTF
TRBV7-8	.	TRBJ2-5	.	TGTGCCAGCAGCTTACGTGAAAGTCAAGAGACCAAGTATTTC	CASSLRESQETKYF
TRBV6-5	many	TRBJ1-1	TRBD1	TGTGCCAGCAGTTACTCGGGGACAGTGGGCACTGAAGCTTTCTTT	CASSYSGTVGTEAFF